Detailed here is one TCR beta chain. Assay: immunoSEQ multiplex PCR; the TCRdb copy retains only in-frame clones and omits some. The table includes roughly 120,000 clones, roughly 91% detected once. The data are from a study of control samples from healthy donors and cancer patients. This clonotype originated in a man aged 50-60 years with head and neck cancer. Material: PBMCs.

The CDR3 spells CASTPGWDTQYF. The CDR3 nucleotides read TGTGCCAGCACCCCAGGGTGGGATACGCAGTATTTT. The chain links TRBV11-3 to TRBJ2-3; TRBD1 is a possible D gene (5 bases). The V end lost 7 bases, the J end lost 6 bases, and 11 bases lay between the germline ends. The germline gives CDR1 SGHNT, CDR2 YENEEA. This CDR3 region has 12 residues.